This passage covers 2 T cell receptor beta chains from one sample sequenced in a study of T cell responses to AZD1222 COVID-19 vaccine. TCRdb keeps only in-frame clones here, not all; method: immunoSEQ multiplex PCR. The table shows about 97,000 clones, with almost 85% occurring only once. The source material was peripheral blood, sampled on day 0 of AZD1222 vaccination. All receptors come from an adult in good health.

There are a few counts of this clone. The chain is built from TRBV5-8 and TRBJ1-2, with D possibly being TRBD1 (5 bases). Germline CDR1 reads SGHTS; CDR2 reads YDEGEE. The CDR3 has 18 residues. The V end was cut by 0 bases, the J end by 7 bases, with 25 bases between. The CDR3 sequence: CASSLAWVGAPRGGGYTF. The CDR3 DNA is TGTGCCAGCAGCTTGGCCTGGGTAGGGGCACCGCGCGGGGGTGGCTACACCTTC.

The chain has TRBV10-3 and TRBJ2-2; D not certain. The germline V and J ends were trimmed by 2 bases and 6 bases, with 4 bases remaining between them. The CDR3 contains 12 residues. CDR1 and CDR2 from the germline V gene are ENHRY and SYGVKD. The CDR3 sequence is CAISENSGELFF. CDR3 DNA sequence: TGTGCCATCAGTGAGAATTCCGGGGAGCTGTTTTTT.